The T cell receptor (beta chain) described here comes from a study of blood T cell repertoires in COVID-19. Turning to the study itself: From T cells, B-cell-depleted T cells, or PBMCs came the material, which was cDNA or gDNA.

Per the study methods: Reference gene primer amplification gave nucleated cell count estimates. This table comes from immunoSEQ multiplex PCR, and its TCRdb copy is limited to in-frame clones, with some not included. V and J calls plus clone size are reproduced from that table; the DNA served to infer D and trimming. The sample lists over 200,000 clones, about 90% seen once, with 12% in the top ten. V was clipped by 2 bases and J by 6 bases; unmatched bases: 13. This CDR3 is built from 17 residues. Germline CDR1 is SGHTA and CDR2 is FQGTGA. The V gene is TRBV7-3, the J gene TRBJ2-1; 7 bases map to TRBD1. Specimen: peripheral blood. The source of this sequence is a woman between 18 and 29 years old who had recovered from COVID-19. The CDR3, as DNA: TGTGCCAGCAGCTTATACAATACAGGGGTTCAAGGCAATGAGCAGTTCTTC. It is translated as CASSLYNTGVQGNEQFF.